A selection of T cell receptor beta chains follows, all from one sample in a study of blood T cell repertoires in COVID-19. Repertoires were generated with immunoSEQ multiplex PCR, while TCRdb's copy carries only in-frame clones and drops some. This sample has around 250,000 clones, with roughly 79% found just once. Material for sequencing was peripheral blood. These receptors all stem from a woman aged 80 or over with acute or convalescent COVID-19. Each CDR3 is given without its conserved first and last residue. Each record gives: CDR3 protein, V gene, D gene, J gene. A D gene is named only where the DNA matches it firmly.

ASSQELPSGEAF | TRBV14 | NA | TRBJ1-1
AAGQGRPQGPQH | TRBV28 | TRBD1 | TRBJ1-5
ASSAQGRVADTQY | TRBV9 | NA | TRBJ2-3
ASSTGQGTNEQF | TRBV7-3 | TRBD1 | TRBJ2-1
ASSIRTWETQY | TRBV19 | NA | TRBJ2-5
ASNGQGNRSPLH | TRBV28 | TRBD1 | TRBJ1-6
ASTQTGEAF | TRBV3-1/TRBV3-2 | NA | TRBJ1-1
ASSSRDFTRF | TRBV7-9 | NA | TRBJ2-1
ASSYTKDTEAF | TRBV9 | NA | TRBJ1-1
ASSPQDRDRNTEAF | TRBV7-3 | TRBD1 | TRBJ1-1
ASSRVPELRVQETQY | TRBV7-9 | NA | TRBJ2-5
ASSVTSGSLGYEQY | TRBV9 | TRBD2 | TRBJ2-7
ASSYASGRAYRSYNEQF | TRBV6-2/TRBV6-3 | TRBD2 | TRBJ2-1
ASSEGQGLKGYT | TRBV5-1 | TRBD1 | TRBJ1-2
ASSKRQGSGANVLT | TRBV7-9 | TRBD1 | TRBJ2-6
ASSLGRWGEQF | TRBV5-6 | NA | TRBJ2-1
ASRRDRGGYEQY | TRBV6-5 | TRBD1 | TRBJ2-7
ASSALGLNNSPLH | TRBV6-6 | NA | TRBJ1-6
ASSLAGLAGVDEQF | TRBV7-2 | TRBD2 | TRBJ2-1
ASSTGSFTEAF | TRBV2 | NA | TRBJ1-1
ASSQGVREVGQAAGYT | TRBV4-1 | TRBD1 | TRBJ1-2
ASSLAGGTKNIQY | TRBV7-2 | TRBD2 | TRBJ2-4
ASSFGAGEAYEQY | TRBV7-3 | TRBD2 | TRBJ2-7
ASSRNRDRGLGGYT | TRBV5-6 | TRBD1 | TRBJ1-2
ASSWVGANYGYT | TRBV5-6 | NA | TRBJ1-2
ASSFEQGVSGSPLH | TRBV7-9 | TRBD1 | TRBJ1-6
ASSLEGRGRYGYT | TRBV27 | TRBD1 | TRBJ1-2
ASSQEWDSYNEQF | TRBV4-3 | TRBD1 | TRBJ2-1
ASSSGTGTSNQPQH | TRBV7-9 | TRBD1 | TRBJ1-5
ASSPTDRRNQPQH | TRBV6-5 | NA | TRBJ1-5
SASPAGASGELF | TRBV20-1 | NA | TRBJ2-2
ASRPEAGIPYEQY | TRBV6-4 | TRBD2 | TRBJ2-7
ASSEDALDPLH | TRBV6-1 | NA | TRBJ1-6
ASSESRGRDNSPLH | TRBV2 | NA | TRBJ1-6
ASSESSYGYT | TRBV25-1 | NA | TRBJ1-2
ASSLRVDEQY | TRBV11-1 | NA | TRBJ2-7
ASSIGQGALMNTEAF | TRBV5-1 | TRBD1 | TRBJ1-1
ASSFGTGGNQPQH | TRBV7-9 | TRBD1 | TRBJ1-5
ASAPLGQEQY | TRBV7-6 | NA | TRBJ2-7
ASSRSQGFSYNSPLH | TRBV5-4 | TRBD1 | TRBJ1-6
ASSLVTGTEAF | TRBV5-6 | NA | TRBJ1-1
ASSLSSGAWDEQF | TRBV11-2 | TRBD2 | TRBJ2-1
ASSLGGDQPQH | TRBV6-5 | TRBD1 | TRBJ1-5
ASSGPRDRDGYT | TRBV5-4 | TRBD1 | TRBJ1-2
ASSFDLSSYNSPLH | TRBV7-9 | NA | TRBJ1-6
ASSPGQGYPYGYT | TRBV5-8 | TRBD1 | TRBJ1-2
ASSPRGDSGLETQY | TRBV7-6 | TRBD1 | TRBJ2-5
ATSSPRDSLNEQF | TRBV15 | TRBD1 | TRBJ2-1
ASSEAGGKDEAF | TRBV6-1 | NA | TRBJ1-1
ASKGRRGEREQF | TRBV2 | NA | TRBJ2-1
ASSLYGTGSQTQY | TRBV5-6 | TRBD1 | TRBJ2-5
ASSLGLGAAETQY | TRBV7-3 | NA | TRBJ2-5
ASSTHPGQGLQDYGYT | TRBV6-2/TRBV6-3 | TRBD1 | TRBJ1-2